Sequencing of this TCR beta chain was carried out in a study of cytomegalovirus exposure and HLA in healthy donors. Study context: Sequencing of 150 million to 200 million T cells in an earlier analysis found 100 million to 140 million unique TCR beta sequences. Study conclusions and caveats: A likely sequencing artifact accounted for one observed cluster of highly shared sequence variants. In terms of immune exposure information, only CMV serostatus was available. A list of more than 150 TCR beta chains associated with cytomegalovirus was given.

Germline loops: CDR1 SNHLY, CDR2 FYNNEI. The V and J ends lost 8 bases and 4 bases, in that order; junction bases with no gene match: 4. This CDR3 spans 13 amino acids. Primers for the PCR totalled 60 Vbeta and 13 Jbeta. TCRdb's copy holds only in-frame clones and misses some; the assay was immunoSEQ multiplex PCR. There are 180,000 or so clones in the sample; 9.5% occur only once, and 1% to 1.5% lies in the top ten. About this clone itself: The antigen remains undetermined.

The rearrangement links TRBV2 to TRBJ1-1, with 10 bases identical to TRBD1. Sequenced sample: PBMCs. This TCR was recovered from a woman aged 25 to 39 in good health and CMV-seropositive. The CDR3 coding sequence is TGTGCCAGCGGGGGACAGGGGTTCACTGAAGCTTTCTTT. Translated, it gives CASGGQGFTEAFF.